Listed below are T cell receptor beta chains from one sample, sequenced in a study of blood T cell repertoires in COVID-19. Sequenced by immunoSEQ multiplex PCR; TCRdb stores in-frame clones only, minus some. The sample includes 250,000 or so clones, around 93% seen only once; the top ten take 2.8%. Sequences were obtained from PBMCs or T cells enriched from blood (not recorded which). The receptors were sampled from a man between 35 and 55 years old who had been exposed to COVID-19. The CDR3 runs from the conserved cysteine through the conserved F or W.

J	V	CDR3
TRBJ2-7	TRBV11-2	CASSLGQATYEQYF
TRBJ1-4	TRBV5-6	CASSTGRSEGEKLFF
TRBJ2-4	TRBV2	CATKPLAKNIQYF
TRBJ1-1	TRBV6-4	CASSKTENTEAFF
TRBJ1-1	TRBV20-1	CSASLREAFF
TRBJ1-3	TRBV18	CASSPNTGNTIYF
TRBJ1-1	TRBV5-1	CASSPSGRQGATEAFF
TRBJ2-1	TRBV7-9	CASSLVGGSTDEQFF
TRBJ1-2	TRBV5-4	CASSLGRDYGYTF
TRBJ1-5	TRBV6-5	CASSLTTGGGQPQHF
TRBJ2-3	TRBV7-6	CASSGGTSELGTDTQYF
TRBJ1-1	TRBV5-4	CASSWSPGGLNTEAFF
TRBJ2-3	TRBV11-2	CASSQTPGGAGDTQYF
TRBJ2-7	TRBV2	CASITSGADYEQYF
TRBJ2-5	TRBV7-9	CASSLALRRSYQETQYF
TRBJ2-1	TRBV11-3	CASSQGYQGVRDEQFF
TRBJ2-7	TRBV6-9	CASSFGTGKSYEQYF
TRBJ2-5	TRBV5-6	CASSDWDRSTQYF
TRBJ2-4	TRBV5-1	CASSLAGGSATKNIQYF
TRBJ2-7	TRBV4-2	CASSQETSGSDEQYF
TRBJ1-4	TRBV7-2	CASSLGEIGAPLNEKLFF
TRBJ1-6	TRBV5-4	CASSLAGRDNSPLHF
TRBJ2-7	TRBV19	CASSKKTGSYEQYF
TRBJ2-2	TRBV3-1/TRBV3-2	CASSPWDRTNTGELFF
TRBJ2-7	TRBV7-3	CASVVPGQHYEQYF
TRBJ2-5	TRBV9	CASSSPSKTSGGETQYF
TRBJ1-1	TRBV2	CASAYDVGGTEAFF
TRBJ2-7	TRBV11-1	CASSSDSLYEQYF
TRBJ1-2	TRBV6-1	CASSEGPGYGYTF
TRBJ1-5	TRBV5-1	CASSSDGGLNQPQHF
TRBJ2-7	TRBV28	CASRGQALYEQYF
TRBJ2-7	TRBV13	CASSLRGLSSYEQYF
TRBJ2-7	TRBV5-5	CASSLAWTGIYEQYF
TRBJ1-1	TRBV6-1	CASSEAGTGFTEAFF
TRBJ2-1	TRBV18	CASSPLLRSTYNEQFF
TRBJ2-5	TRBV6-5	CASSSPIVPFLTQYF
TRBJ1-2	TRBV27	CASSPTLGHFKKNYGYTF
TRBJ2-1	TRBV7-3	CASSLSGSNEQFF
TRBJ2-7	TRBV3-1/TRBV3-2	CASSQDSSLYEQYF
TRBJ2-1	TRBV9	CASSPPLNSGRGLSHEQFF
TRBJ2-3	TRBV9	CASSGFLAGTDTQYF
TRBJ1-3	TRBV5-1	CASSLTPGRDSGNTIYF
TRBJ2-5	TRBV6-6	CASSYSPGGGKETQYF
TRBJ2-7	TRBV6-1	CASSDVRRGDYEQYF
TRBJ2-7	TRBV11-3	CASSSQDRENYEQYF
TRBJ2-1	TRBV2	CATGQGHNEQFF
TRBJ1-1	TRBV5-6	CASSLALFDTEAFF
TRBJ2-2	TRBV19	CASNYRERELFF
TRBJ2-2	TRBV6-5	CASSRGDYTGELFF
TRBJ1-1	TRBV6-1	CASSELTTGGHDTEAFF
TRBJ2-1	TRBV5-1	CASSLTGASYNEQFF
TRBJ2-7	TRBV29-1	CSVLQGGGNEQYF